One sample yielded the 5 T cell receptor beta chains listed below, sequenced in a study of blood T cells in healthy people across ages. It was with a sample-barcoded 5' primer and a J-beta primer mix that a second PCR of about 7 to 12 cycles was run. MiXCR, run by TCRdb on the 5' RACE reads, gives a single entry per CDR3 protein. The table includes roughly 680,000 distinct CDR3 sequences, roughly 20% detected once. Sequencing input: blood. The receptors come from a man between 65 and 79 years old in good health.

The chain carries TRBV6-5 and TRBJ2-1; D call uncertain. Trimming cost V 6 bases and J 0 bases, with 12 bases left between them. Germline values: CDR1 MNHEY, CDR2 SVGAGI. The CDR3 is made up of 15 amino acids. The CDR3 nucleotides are TGTGCCAGCAGGGAAACATACGGCTCCTACAATGAGCAGTTCTTC. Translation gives CASRETYGSYNEQFF.

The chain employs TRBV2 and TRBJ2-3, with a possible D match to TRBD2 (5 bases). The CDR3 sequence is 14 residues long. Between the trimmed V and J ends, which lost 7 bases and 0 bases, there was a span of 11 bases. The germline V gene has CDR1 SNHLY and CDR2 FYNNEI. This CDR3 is CASNEERSTDTQYF. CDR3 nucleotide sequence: TGTGCCAGCAACGAGGAGCGGAGCACAGATACGCAGTATTTT.

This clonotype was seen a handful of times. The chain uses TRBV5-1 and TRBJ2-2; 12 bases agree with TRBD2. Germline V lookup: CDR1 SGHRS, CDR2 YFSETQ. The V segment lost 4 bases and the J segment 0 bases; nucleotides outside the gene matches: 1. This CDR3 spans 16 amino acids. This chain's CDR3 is CASSASGRANTGELFF. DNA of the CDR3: TGCGCCAGCAGCGCTAGCGGGAGGGCGAACACCGGGGAGCTGTTTTTT.

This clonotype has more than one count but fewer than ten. CDR3 amino acids: CASSYSGDNEKLFF. For the CDR3, the DNA is TGTGCCAGCAGTTACTCCGGGGATAATGAAAAACTGTTTTTT. The gene calls are TRBV6-5 and TRBJ1-4; unclear D gene. The V end was cut by 0 bases, the J end by 4 bases, with 6 bases between. Per the germline V gene, CDR1 is MNHEY and CDR2 is SVGAGI. The CDR3 is made up of 14 amino acids.

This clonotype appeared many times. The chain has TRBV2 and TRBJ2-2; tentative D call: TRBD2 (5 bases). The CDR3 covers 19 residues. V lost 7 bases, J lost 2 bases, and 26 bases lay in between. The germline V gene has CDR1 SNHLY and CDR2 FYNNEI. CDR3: CASISVPVRIRDNTGELFF. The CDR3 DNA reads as TGTGCCAGCATCAGTGTTCCGGTTAGGATCCGGGATAACACCGGGGAGCTGTTTTTT.